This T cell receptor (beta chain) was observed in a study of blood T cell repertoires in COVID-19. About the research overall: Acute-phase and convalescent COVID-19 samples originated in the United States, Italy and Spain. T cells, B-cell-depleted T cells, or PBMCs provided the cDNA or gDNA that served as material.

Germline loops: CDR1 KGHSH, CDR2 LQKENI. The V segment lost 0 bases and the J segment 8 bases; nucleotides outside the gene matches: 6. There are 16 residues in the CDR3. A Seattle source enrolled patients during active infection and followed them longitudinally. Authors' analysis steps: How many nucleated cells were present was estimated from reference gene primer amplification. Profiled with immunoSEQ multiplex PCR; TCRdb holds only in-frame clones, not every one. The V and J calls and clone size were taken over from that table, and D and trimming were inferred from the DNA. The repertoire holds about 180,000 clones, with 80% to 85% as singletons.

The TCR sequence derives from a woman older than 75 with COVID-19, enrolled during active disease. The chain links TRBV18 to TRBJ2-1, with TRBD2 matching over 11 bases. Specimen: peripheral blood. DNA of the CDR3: TGTGCCAGCTCACCACCGGTCCTAGCGGGAGGCTATGAGCAGTTCTTC. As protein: CASSPPVLAGGYEQFF.